The 6 T cell receptor beta chains below all came from one sample that was sequenced in a study of ipilimumab plus nivolumab after autologous stem cell transplantation. The data were produced by immunoSEQ multiplex PCR, yet TCRdb's version contains in-frame clones alone and is incomplete. This sample carries just over 40,000 clones, about 91% of them seen once, and the ten largest clones take 0.75% to 1%. The sample in question was PBMCs, obtained in a trial of ipilimumab plus nivolumab as post-transplant consolidation. Every receptor here comes from a male donor with multiple myeloma.

The chain combines TRBV5-8 with TRBJ2-7; the D call may be TRBD1 or TRBD2 (5 bases each). Trimming took 1 base from V and 0 from J, leaving 11 bases between them. Germline CDR1 is SGHTS and CDR2 is YDEGEE. CDR3 length: 15 residues. This CDR3 reads CASSLRGASSYEQYF. The CDR3, as DNA: TGTGCCAGCAGCTTGCGAGGGGCCTCCTCCTACGAGCAGTACTTC.

V and J are TRBV29-1 and TRBJ1-3; 8 bases match TRBD1. CDR1 SQVTM and CDR2 ANQGSEA come from the germline V gene. J was trimmed by 0 bases and V by 5 bases; bases with no gene match: 6. CDR3 length equals 15 residues. Here the CDR3 reads CSVRVTGGSGNTIYF. The CDR3, as DNA: TGCAGCGTTCGCGTAACAGGGGGCTCTGGAAACACCATATATTTT.

This chain links TRBV7-2 with TRBJ1-1; D remains ambiguous. This CDR3 comprises 14 residues. Germline loops: CDR1 SGHTA, CDR2 FQGNSA. V lost 2 bases to trimming and J lost 1 base, with 8 bases between them. This chain's CDR3 is CASSLFHGNTEAFF. In nucleotides, the CDR3 is TGTGCCAGCAGCTTATTTCACGGGAACACTGAAGCTTTCTTT.

This sequence joins TRBV6-1 and TRBJ2-1, with 10 bases matching TRBD2. From germline, CDR1 is MNHNS and CDR2 SASEGT. CDR3 length: 15 residues. V gave up 4 bases and J gave up 8 bases; unmatched junction bases: 8. DNA for the CDR3: TGTGCCAGCAGTGTTGTCGCTAGCGGGAGTTATGAGCAGTTCTTC. It specifies CASSVVASGSYEQFF.

This clone was picked up one time. The rearrangement joins TRBV7-3 to TRBJ2-3, with 9 bases matching TRBD2. This CDR3 has 16 residues. CDR1 and CDR2 (germline): SGHTA, FQGTGA. Unmatched junction bases numbered 5, after V lost 1 base and J lost 3 bases. The CDR3 nucleotides are TGTGCCAGCAGCTTAAGAGGCGGGGGGGCAACAGATACGCAGTATTTT. This translates into CASSLRGGGATDTQYF. The whole variable domain, filled in from reference TRBV7-3 and TRBJ2-3, reads GAGVSQTPSNKVTEKGKYVELRCDPISGHTALYWYRQSLGQGPEFLIYFQGTGAADDSGLPNDRFFAVRPEGSVSTLKIQRTERGDSAVYLCASSLRGGGATDTQYFGPGTRLTVL.

The rearrangement links TRBV7-9 to TRBJ1-4; D is possibly TRBD1 (6 bases). Between the trimmed V and J ends, which lost 0 bases and 2 bases, there was a span of 13 bases. The CDR3 runs 17 residues. The V gene's germline CDR1 is SEHNR and CDR2 FQNEAQ (reference sequence). The CDR3 spells CASSLARQGTTNEKLFF. CDR3 nucleotide sequence: TGTGCCAGCAGCTTAGCGCGCCAGGGGACCACTAATGAAAAACTGTTTTTT.